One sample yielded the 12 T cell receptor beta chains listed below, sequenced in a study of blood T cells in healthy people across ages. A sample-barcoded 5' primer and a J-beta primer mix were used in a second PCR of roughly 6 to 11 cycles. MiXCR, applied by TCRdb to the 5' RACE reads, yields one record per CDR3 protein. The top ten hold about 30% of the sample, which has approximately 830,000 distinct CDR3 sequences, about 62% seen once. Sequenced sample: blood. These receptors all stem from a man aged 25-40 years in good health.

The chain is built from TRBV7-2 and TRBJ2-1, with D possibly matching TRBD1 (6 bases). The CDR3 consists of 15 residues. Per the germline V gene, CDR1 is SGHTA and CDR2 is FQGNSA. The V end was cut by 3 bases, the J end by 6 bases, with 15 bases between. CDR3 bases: TGTGCCAGCAGCTTGGGGGCAGGGATCCGCAATGAGCAGTTCTTC. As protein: CASSLGAGIRNEQFF. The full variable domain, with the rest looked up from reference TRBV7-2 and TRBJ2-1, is GAGVSQSPSNKVTEKGKDVELRCDPISGHTALYWYRQSLGQGLEFLIYFQGNSAPDKSGLPSDRFSAERTGGSVSTLTIQRTQQEDSAVYLCASSLGAGIRNEQFFGPGTRLTVL.

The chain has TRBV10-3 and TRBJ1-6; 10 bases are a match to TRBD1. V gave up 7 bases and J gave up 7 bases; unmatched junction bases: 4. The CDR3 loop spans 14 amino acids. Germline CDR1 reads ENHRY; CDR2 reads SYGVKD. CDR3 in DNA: TGTGCCATCACCCGACAGGGGGCAAATTCACCCCTCCACTTT. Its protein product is CAITRQGANSPLHF.

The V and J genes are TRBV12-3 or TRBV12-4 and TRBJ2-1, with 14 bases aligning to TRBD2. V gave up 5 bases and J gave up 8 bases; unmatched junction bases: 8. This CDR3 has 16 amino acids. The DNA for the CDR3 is TGTGCCAGCAGTCCCATGACTAGCGGGGGGGCGGATGAGCAGTTCTTC. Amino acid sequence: CASSPMTSGGADEQFF.

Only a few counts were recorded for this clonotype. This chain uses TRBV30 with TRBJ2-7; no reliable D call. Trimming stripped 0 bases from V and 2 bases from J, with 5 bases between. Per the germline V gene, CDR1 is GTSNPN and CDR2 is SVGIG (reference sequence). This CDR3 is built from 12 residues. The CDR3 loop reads CAWSVRAYEQYF. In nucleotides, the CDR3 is TGTGCCTGGAGTGTACGGGCCTACGAGCAGTACTTC.

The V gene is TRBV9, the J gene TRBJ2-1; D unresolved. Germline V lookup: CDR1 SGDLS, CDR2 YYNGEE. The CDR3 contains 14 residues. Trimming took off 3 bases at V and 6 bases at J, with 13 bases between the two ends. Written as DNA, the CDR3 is TGTGCCAGCAGCGCCCATAGTGAGTCCAATGAGCAGTTCTTC. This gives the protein CASSAHSESNEQFF.

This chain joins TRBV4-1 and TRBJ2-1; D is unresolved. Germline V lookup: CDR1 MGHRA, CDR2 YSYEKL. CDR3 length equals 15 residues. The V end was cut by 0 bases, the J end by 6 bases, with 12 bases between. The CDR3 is CASSQEHERFNEQFF. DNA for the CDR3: TGCGCCAGCAGCCAAGAACACGAACGATTCAATGAGCAGTTCTTC.

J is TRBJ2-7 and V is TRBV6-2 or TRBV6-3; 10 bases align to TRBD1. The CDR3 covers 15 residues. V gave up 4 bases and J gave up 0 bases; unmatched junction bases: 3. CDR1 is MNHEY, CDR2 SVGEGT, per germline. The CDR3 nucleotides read TGTGCCAGCAGTTGGACAGGGGGTTCCTCCTACGAGCAGTACTTC. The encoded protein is CASSWTGGSSYEQYF.

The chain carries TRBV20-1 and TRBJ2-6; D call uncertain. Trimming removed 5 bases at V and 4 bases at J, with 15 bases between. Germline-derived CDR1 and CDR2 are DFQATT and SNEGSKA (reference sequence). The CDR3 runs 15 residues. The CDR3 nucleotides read TGCAGTGCTCGTAACAGATCCTCAGGGGCCAACGTCCTGACTTTC. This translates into CSARNRSSGANVLTF.

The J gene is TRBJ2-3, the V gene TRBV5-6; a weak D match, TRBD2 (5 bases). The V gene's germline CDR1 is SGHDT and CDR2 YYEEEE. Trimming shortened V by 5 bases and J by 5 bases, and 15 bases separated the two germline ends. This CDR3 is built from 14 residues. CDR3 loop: CASSPLSGLDTQYF. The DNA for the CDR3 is TGTGCCAGCAGTCCACTGTCCGGACTAGATACGCAGTATTTT.

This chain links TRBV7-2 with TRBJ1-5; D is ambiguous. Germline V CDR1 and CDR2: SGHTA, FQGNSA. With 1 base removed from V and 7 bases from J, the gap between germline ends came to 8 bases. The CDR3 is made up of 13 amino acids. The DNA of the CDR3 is TGTGCCAGCAGCTTAGTTGGCCCGCAGCCCCAGCATTTT. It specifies CASSLVGPQPQHF.

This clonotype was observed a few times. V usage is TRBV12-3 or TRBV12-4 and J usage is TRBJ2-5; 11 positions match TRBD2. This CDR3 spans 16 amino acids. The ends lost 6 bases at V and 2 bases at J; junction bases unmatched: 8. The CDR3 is CASSNQGLADQETQYF. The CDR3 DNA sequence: TGTGCCAGCAGCAACCAGGGACTAGCGGATCAAGAGACCCAGTACTTC.

The CDR3, as DNA: TGTGCCAGCAGCTTCGGACTAGCGTCCAATGAGCAGTTCTTC. This sequence encodes CASSFGLASNEQFF. J is TRBJ2-1 and V is TRBV7-6; 9 bases fit TRBD2. The junction had 3 bases not matched to a gene; V was cut back by 3 bases and J by 6 bases. This CDR3 has 14 amino acids. CDR1 is SGHVS and CDR2 is FNYEAQ in the germline V gene.